Listed here is a single TCR beta chain. Repertoires were generated with immunoSEQ multiplex PCR, while TCRdb's copy carries only in-frame clones and drops some. The sample contains about 180,000 clones, approximately 90% of which appear only once. This entry belongs to a study of blood T cell repertoires in COVID-19. Study-wide context: PBMCs, B-cell-depleted T cells, or T cells were the source of the cDNA or gDNA that made up the material.

What was sequenced was peripheral blood. This receptor was obtained from a man aged 18 to 35 who had recovered from COVID-19.

The CDR3 is CASSVTVLRELFF. The CDR3 region has the DNA TGTGCCAGCAGCGTAACAGTTCTAAGGGAGCTGTTTTTT. The chain employs TRBV7-2 and TRBJ2-2; D not certain. Germline V gene sequence: CDR1 SGHTA, CDR2 FQGNSA. Trimming pared 5 bases from V and 9 bases from J, leaving 13 bases between. This CDR3 spans 13 amino acids.